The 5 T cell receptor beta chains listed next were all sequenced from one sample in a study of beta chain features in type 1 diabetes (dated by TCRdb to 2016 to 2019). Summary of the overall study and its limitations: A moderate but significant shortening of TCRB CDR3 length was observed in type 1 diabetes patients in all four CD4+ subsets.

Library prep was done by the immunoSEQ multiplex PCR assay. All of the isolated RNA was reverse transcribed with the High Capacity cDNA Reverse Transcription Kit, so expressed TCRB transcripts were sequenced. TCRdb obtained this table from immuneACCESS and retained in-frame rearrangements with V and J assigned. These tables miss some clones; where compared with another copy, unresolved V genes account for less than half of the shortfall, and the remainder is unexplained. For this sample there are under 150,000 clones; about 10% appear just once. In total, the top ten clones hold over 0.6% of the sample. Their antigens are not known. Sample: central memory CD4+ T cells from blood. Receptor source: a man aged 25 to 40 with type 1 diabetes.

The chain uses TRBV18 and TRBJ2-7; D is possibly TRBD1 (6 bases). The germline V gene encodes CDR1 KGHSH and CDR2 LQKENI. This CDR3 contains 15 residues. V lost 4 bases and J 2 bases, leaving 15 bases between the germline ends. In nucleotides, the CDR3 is TGTGCCAGCTCACTAACCCGGGACACTGCCTACGAGCAGTACTTC. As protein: CASSLTRDTAYEQYF. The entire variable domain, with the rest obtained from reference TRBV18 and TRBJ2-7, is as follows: NAGVMQNPRHLVRRRGQEARLRCSPMKGHSHVYWYRQLPEEGLKFMVYLQKENIIDESGMPKERFSAEFPKEGPSILRIQQVVRGDSAAYFCASSLTRDTAYEQYFGPGTRLTVT.

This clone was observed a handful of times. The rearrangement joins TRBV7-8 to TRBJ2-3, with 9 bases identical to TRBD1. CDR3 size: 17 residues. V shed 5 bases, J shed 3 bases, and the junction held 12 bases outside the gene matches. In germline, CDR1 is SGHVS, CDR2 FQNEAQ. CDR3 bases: TGTGCCAGCAGCCAGGGGGGATGGGACAGGGCTACAGATACGCAGTATTTT. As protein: CASSQGGWDRATDTQYF.

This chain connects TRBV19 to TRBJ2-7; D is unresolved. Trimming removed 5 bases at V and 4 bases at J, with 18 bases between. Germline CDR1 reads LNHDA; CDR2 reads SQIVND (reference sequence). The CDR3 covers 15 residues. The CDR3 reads CASSSSGKGGYEQYF. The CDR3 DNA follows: TGTGCCAGTAGTTCATCAGGAAAAGGTGGTTACGAGCAGTACTTC. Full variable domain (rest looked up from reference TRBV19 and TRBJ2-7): DGGITQSPKYLFRKEGQNVTLSCEQNLNHDAMYWYRQDPGQGLRLIYYSQIVNDFQKGDIAEGYSVSREKKESFPLTVTSAQKNPTAFYLCASSSSGKGGYEQYFGPGTRLTVT.

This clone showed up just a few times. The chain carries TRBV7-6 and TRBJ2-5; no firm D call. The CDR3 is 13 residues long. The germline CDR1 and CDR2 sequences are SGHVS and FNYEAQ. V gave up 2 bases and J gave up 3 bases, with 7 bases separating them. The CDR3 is CASSLSPEETQYF. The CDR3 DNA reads TGTGCCAGCAGCTTATCCCCCGAAGAGACCCAGTACTTC. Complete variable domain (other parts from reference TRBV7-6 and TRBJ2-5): GAGVSQSPRYKVTKRGQDVALRCDPISGHVSLYWYRQALGQGPEFLTYFNYEAQQDKSGLPNDRFSAERPEGSISTLTIQRTEQRDSAMYRCASSLSPEETQYFGPGTRLLVL.

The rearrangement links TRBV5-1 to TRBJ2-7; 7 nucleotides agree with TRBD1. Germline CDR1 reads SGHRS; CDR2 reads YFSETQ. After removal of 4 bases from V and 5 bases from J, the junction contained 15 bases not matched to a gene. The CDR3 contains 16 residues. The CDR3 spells CASSAVVGGGGDEQYF. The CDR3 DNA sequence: TGCGCCAGCAGCGCCGTGGTAGGGGGCGGCGGCGACGAGCAGTACTTC.